This record concerns one T cell receptor (beta chain) sequence. Its antigen target is currently unknown. No base quality information exists; no much larger clone differs at one position. TCRbeta CDR3 regions were amplified from genomic DNA using the immunoSEQ Assay, a bias-controlled multiplex PCR. On the study's bioinformatics: The number of nucleated cells in each sample was estimated by amplification of reference gene primers within the assay. To quantify the absolute abundance of each unique TCRbeta CDR3 rearrangement, sequence reads were collapsed and filtered. For each sample, productive Simpson clonality was calculated as the square root of Simpson's diversity index over productive rearrangements. Here the immuneACCESS table is served through TCRdb, limited to in-frame sequences with V and J called. Missing clones are a known gap in these copies; in checked studies unresolved V genes cover under half, and the rest lacks a known reason. V, J and clone size are taken as reported in that table, and D and trimming were inferred from the DNA itself. This sample is represented by some 40,000 clones; roughly 82% of them were singletons. The ten largest clonotypes hold about 14% of the sample.

This sample stems from a study of blood T cell repertoires in COVID-19 (dated by TCRdb to 2020 to 2022). The study in broad terms: The collaborator samples originated in the United States, Italy and Spain and spanned the acute and convalescent phases of COVID-19. Where available, HLA class I and class II types were obtained from metadata supplied by the sample provider rather than from assay-based typing. The samples were drawn from the first 160 participants of the ongoing ImmuneRACE study and from some 1,300 subjects provided by 6 global collaborators. The dataset comprised deeply sampled blood TCRbeta repertoires from subjects exposed to, actively infected with, or recovered from COVID-19. The prospective study material was composed of cDNA or gDNA derived from T cells, B-cell-depleted T cells, or PBMCs. The repertoires were released in a freely available public database intended as a resource for research on the immune response to SARS-CoV-2. A de-identified subject ID, COVID-19 status, age in years and sex were almost always included in the sample metadata. General study outcomes and caveats: The quantity of clinical and demographic metadata differed by source and by participant and was supplied without curation.

Whole blood was collected in K2EDTA tubes by collaborating institutions according to the institutions' own protocols. For TCRbeta analysis, collaborator samples were shipped as frozen whole blood, as isolated PBMCs, or as DNA extracted from either sample type. Trimming takes 4 bases from V and 0 bases from J, and the germline ends sit 14 bases apart. Inclusive of the bounding cysteine and phenylalanine, the CDR3 is 16 residues long. Only CDR3 DNA remains: 48 bases, in frame from the first base. From a lookup of the germline V gene, CDR1 and CDR2 are ENHRY and SYGVKD. The rearranged chain carries TRBV10-3 and TRBJ2-3; the D gene is perhaps TRBD2, on 6 matching bases. This receptor was taken from a human donor in a cohort sampled during active COVID-19. Sequenced material: peripheral blood. The DNA sequence is TGTGCCATCAGTGTTGGGGGAGGCCCGAGCACAGATACGCAGTATTTT. Its protein reads: CAISVGGGPSTDTQYF.